This T cell receptor beta chain was recovered during a study of control samples from healthy donors and cancer patients. Assay: immunoSEQ multiplex PCR; the TCRdb copy retains only in-frame clones and omits some. The table lists 95,000 to 130,000 clones, 80% to 90% of them singletons. This TCR came from a woman aged 50 to 60 with colorectal cancer. Sequenced input: PBMCs.

CDR3 protein: CASSVERQETQYF. The CDR3 DNA sequence: TGTGCCAGCAGCGTAGAGCGGCAAGAGACCCAGTACTTC. The rearrangement uses TRBV9 and TRBJ2-5, with a tentative D call TRBD2 (5 bases). Per the germline V gene, CDR1 is SGDLS and CDR2 is YYNGEE. There are 13 residues in the CDR3. Trimming took off 0 bases at V and 2 bases at J, with 5 bases between the two ends.